The entry that follows covers one T cell receptor beta chain sequence. What it binds is not known. The data derive from a study of T and B cells in COVID-19 patients. Study-level background: COVID-19 patients gave peripheral blood either during active infection or after recovery. Median age was 34 years in the recovered cohort and 67 years in the active-infection cohort.

Each TRB amplification used roughly 230-550 ng of genomic DNA from blood. BIOMED2 TRB-A/B primer pools were used in multiplex TRB PCR. TCRdb independently ran MiXCR on the multiplex PCR reads; one entry per CDR3 protein. The table shows about 8,200 distinct CDR3 sequences, with around two fifths occurring only once. General study points: Patients with COVID-19 reportedly showed strongly skewed T cell receptor beta variable and joining gene usage. Of under 2,500 TCR clusters found only in the recovered cohort, a few dozen had low generation probability.

V gave up 4 bases and J gave up 4 bases; unmatched junction bases: 7. Germline V CDR1 and CDR2: SGHDT, YYEEEE. The CDR3 totals 15 residues. The source of this sequence is a human donor who had recovered from COVID-19. The rearrangement joins TRBV5-6 to TRBJ2-5, with 10 bases lining up with TRBD2. Sample: blood. CDR3 in DNA: TGTGCCAGCAGCCCCCCCTTAGCGGGGGGAGAGACCCAGTACTTC. It is translated as CASSPPLAGGETQYF. The variable domain in full, completed from reference TRBV5-6 and TRBJ2-5, reads DAGVTQSPTHLIKTRGQQVTLRCSPKSGHDTVSWYQQALGQGPQFIFQYYEEEERQRGNFPDRFSGHQFPNYSSELNVNALLLGDSALYLCASSPPLAGGETQYFGPGTRLLVL.